These 12 T cell receptor beta chains were all obtained from the same sample, sequenced in a study of control samples from healthy donors and cancer patients. Profiling relied on immunoSEQ multiplex PCR, and the TCRdb table lists in-frame clones only, not all of them. The table has 150,000 to 200,000 clones, just over 90% seen once. Sequenced input: blood. Receptor source: a man aged 30 to 39 in good health.

The chain couples TRBV29-1 to TRBJ2-1; the D gene is possibly TRBD2 (5 bases). The V and J ends lost 4 bases and 0 bases respectively, with 13 bases between them. This CDR3 contains 15 residues. Looked up from germline, CDR1 is SQVTM and CDR2 is ANQGSEA. DNA for the CDR3: TGCAGCGTTGTTGGGGAGCGGTACTCCTACAATGAGCAGTTCTTC. Its translation: CSVVGERYSYNEQFF.

V gene TRBV3-1 (or the pseudogene TRBV3-2) combines with J gene TRBJ1-5, with 10 bases aligning to TRBD1. CDR1 LGHDT and CDR2 YNNKEL come from the germline V gene (reference sequence). V trimming: 0 bases; J trimming: 7 bases; junction bases outside the gene matches: 6. The CDR3 runs 16 residues. In DNA, the CDR3 is TGTGCCAGCAGCCAAGAATGGGGACAGGGGCACCAGCCCCAGCATTTT. It translates to CASSQEWGQGHQPQHF.

The gene calls are TRBV18 and TRBJ1-2, with D unclear. This CDR3 is 16 amino acids long. CDR1 is KGHSH, CDR2 LQKENI, per germline. V was pared by 6 bases and J by 5 bases, with 22 bases between. Here the CDR3 DNA reads TGTGCCAGCTCCCCATATAGGACGGACTCGGGGTATGGCTACACCTTC. It specifies CASSPYRTDSGYGYTF.

The chain joins TRBV23-1 to TRBJ1-2; 7 nucleotides align to TRBD1. TRBV23-1 is labeled an ORF, and its function is uncertain. V shed 0 bases and J 4 bases; nucleotides not matched to a gene: 8. This CDR3 has 16 amino acids. CDR3: CASSQSPHRGAYGYTF. The CDR3, as DNA: TGCGCCAGCAGTCAATCGCCCCACAGGGGAGCCTATGGCTACACCTTC.

V usage is TRBV5-8 and J usage is TRBJ1-1, with a tentative D call TRBD1 (5 bases). Trimming removed 0 bases at V and 5 bases at J, with 11 bases between. The CDR3 length is 14 residues. The germline CDR1 and CDR2 sequences are SGHTS and YDEGEE. The CDR3 protein is CASSLGQGRTEAFF. CDR3 bases: TGTGCCAGCAGCTTGGGGCAGGGAAGAACTGAAGCTTTCTTT.

The chain combines TRBV6-1 with TRBJ2-4, with 9 bases fitting TRBD1. CDR3 size: 15 residues. V lost 3 bases to trimming and J lost 7 bases; unmatched junction nucleotides: 7. Germline V CDR1 and CDR2: MNHNS, SASEGT. This chain's CDR3 is CASSDGTGFGNIQYF. As DNA, the CDR3 is TGTGCCAGCAGTGATGGGACAGGGTTTGGGAACATTCAGTACTTC.

The chain carries TRBV27 and TRBJ1-5, with 10 bases aligning to TRBD1. This CDR3 comprises 15 residues. Germline values: CDR1 MNHEY, CDR2 SMNVEV (reference sequence). With V trimmed by 5 bases and J by 6 bases, 7 bases remained unmatched. The CDR3 DNA sequence: TGTGCCAGCAGTCCGGGACAGGGGACGATTCAGCCCCAGCATTTT. Protein sequence: CASSPGQGTIQPQHF.

The table lists this clone with a count of one. The chain carries TRBV19 and TRBJ1-5; D call uncertain. Trimming pared 3 bases from V and 4 bases from J, leaving 13 bases between. In germline, CDR1 is LNHDA, CDR2 SQIVND (reference sequence). CDR3 length: 15 amino acids. The CDR3: CASSIKISWNQPQHF. CDR3 bases: TGTGCCAGTAGTATTAAAATCAGTTGGAATCAGCCCCAGCATTTT.

In its sample, this clone was seen once. CDR3 DNA: TGCAGCGTCCGACAGGACACCCCGGAGCTGTTTTTT. Amino acid sequence: CSVRQDTPELFF. V gene TRBV29-1 combines with J gene TRBJ2-2; possibly TRBD1 for D (6 bases). CDR1 and CDR2 (germline): SQVTM, ANQGSEA. Between the trimmed V and J ends, which lost 6 bases and 10 bases, there was a span of 15 bases. CDR3 length: 12 residues.

The V call is TRBV30, the J call TRBJ1-2, with 10 bases that match TRBD1. The CDR3 runs to 13 residues. The trim removed 6 bases at V and 8 bases at J, leaving 9 bases unmatched. CDR1 is GTSNPN and CDR2 is SVGIG in the germline V gene (reference sequence). The CDR3 loop is CACTPGQGWGYTF. CDR3 DNA sequence: TGTGCCTGTACCCCGGGACAGGGGTGGGGCTACACCTTC.

The CDR3 spells CASRDGLLYEQYF. The CDR3 DNA reads as TGTGCCAGCAGGGATGGACTACTGTACGAGCAGTACTTC. This chain uses TRBV7-9 with TRBJ2-7, with D tentatively TRBD2 (6 bases). The CDR3 covers 13 residues. Germline V lookup: CDR1 SEHNR, CDR2 FQNEAQ (reference sequence). Trimming cost V 6 bases and J 4 bases, with 13 bases left between them. Based on the CDR3 plus reference TRBV7-9 and TRBJ2-7, the full variable domain is DTGVSQNPRHKITKRGQNVTFRCDPISEHNRLYWYRQTLGQGPEFLTYFQNEAQLEKSRLLSDRFSAERPKGSFSTLEIQRTEQGDSAMYLCASRDGLLYEQYFGPGTRLTVT.

V and J are TRBV5-1 and TRBJ2-3, with TRBD2 matching over 12 bases. CDR1 SGHRS and CDR2 YFSETQ come from the germline V gene. The V segment lost 3 bases and the J segment 4 bases; nucleotides outside the gene matches: 3. This CDR3 spans 15 amino acids. CDR3 bases: TGCGCCAGCAGCTCGGGACTAGCGGGCCCAGATACGCAGTATTTT. Protein: CASSSGLAGPDTQYF.